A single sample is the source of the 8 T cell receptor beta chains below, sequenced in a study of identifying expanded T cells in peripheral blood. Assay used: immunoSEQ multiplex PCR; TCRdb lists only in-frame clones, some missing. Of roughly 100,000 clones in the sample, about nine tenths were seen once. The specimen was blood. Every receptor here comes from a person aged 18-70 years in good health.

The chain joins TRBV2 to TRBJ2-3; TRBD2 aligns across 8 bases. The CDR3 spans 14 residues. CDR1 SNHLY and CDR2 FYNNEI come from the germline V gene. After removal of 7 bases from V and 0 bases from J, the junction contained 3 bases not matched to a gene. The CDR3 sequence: CASTGGASTDTQYF. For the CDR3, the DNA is TGTGCCAGCACCGGGGGGGCGAGCACAGATACGCAGTATTTT.

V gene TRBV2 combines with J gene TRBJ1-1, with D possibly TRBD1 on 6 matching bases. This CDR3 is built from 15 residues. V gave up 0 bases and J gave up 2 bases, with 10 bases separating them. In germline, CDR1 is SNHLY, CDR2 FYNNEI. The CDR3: CASSEARQVNTEAFF. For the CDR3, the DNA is TGTGCCAGCAGTGAAGCTCGACAGGTTAACACTGAAGCTTTCTTT.

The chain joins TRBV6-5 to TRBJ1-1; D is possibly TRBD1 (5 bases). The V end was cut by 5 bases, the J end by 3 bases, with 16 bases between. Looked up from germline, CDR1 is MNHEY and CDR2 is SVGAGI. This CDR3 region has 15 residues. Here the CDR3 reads CASSPYRSGDTEAFF. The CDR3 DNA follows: TGTGCCAGCAGTCCTTACAGGTCGGGGGACACTGAAGCTTTCTTT.

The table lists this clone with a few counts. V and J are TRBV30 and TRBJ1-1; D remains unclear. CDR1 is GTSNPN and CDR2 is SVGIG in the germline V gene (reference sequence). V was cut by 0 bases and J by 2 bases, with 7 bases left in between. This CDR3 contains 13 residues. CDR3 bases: TGTGCCTGGAGTGTACCGGCCAACACTGAAGCTTTCTTT. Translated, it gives CAWSVPANTEAFF. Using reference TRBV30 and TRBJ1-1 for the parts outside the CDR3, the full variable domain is SQTIHQWPATLVQPVGSPLSLECTVEGTSNPNLYWYRQAAGRGLQLLFYSVGIGQISSEVPQNLSASRPQDRQFILSSKKLLLSDSGFYLCAWSVPANTEAFFGQGTRLTVV.

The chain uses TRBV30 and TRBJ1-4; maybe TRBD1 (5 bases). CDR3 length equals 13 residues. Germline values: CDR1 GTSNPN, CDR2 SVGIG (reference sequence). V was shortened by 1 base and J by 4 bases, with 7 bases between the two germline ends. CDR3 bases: TGTGCCTGGAGTGGACAGCATAATGAAAAACTGTTTTTT. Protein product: CAWSGQHNEKLFF.

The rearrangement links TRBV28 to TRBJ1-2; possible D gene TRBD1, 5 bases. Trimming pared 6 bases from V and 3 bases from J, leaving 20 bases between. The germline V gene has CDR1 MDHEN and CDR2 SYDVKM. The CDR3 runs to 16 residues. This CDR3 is CASRTAGEGDDYGYTF. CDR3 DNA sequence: TGTGCCAGCAGAACCGCCGGGGAAGGGGATGACTATGGCTACACCTTC.

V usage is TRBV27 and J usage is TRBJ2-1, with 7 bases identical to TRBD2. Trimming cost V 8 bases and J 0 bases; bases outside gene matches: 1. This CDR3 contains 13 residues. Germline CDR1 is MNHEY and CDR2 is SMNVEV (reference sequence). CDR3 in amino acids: CASGGSSYNEQFF. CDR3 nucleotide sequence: TGTGCCAGCGGCGGGAGCTCCTACAATGAGCAGTTCTTC.

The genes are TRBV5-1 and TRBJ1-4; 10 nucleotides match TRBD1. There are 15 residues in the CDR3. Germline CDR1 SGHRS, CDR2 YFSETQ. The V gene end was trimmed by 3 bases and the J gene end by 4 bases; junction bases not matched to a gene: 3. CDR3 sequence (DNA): TGCGCCAGCAGCTGGGGACAGGGGAATAATGAAAAACTGTTTTTT. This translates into CASSWGQGNNEKLFF.